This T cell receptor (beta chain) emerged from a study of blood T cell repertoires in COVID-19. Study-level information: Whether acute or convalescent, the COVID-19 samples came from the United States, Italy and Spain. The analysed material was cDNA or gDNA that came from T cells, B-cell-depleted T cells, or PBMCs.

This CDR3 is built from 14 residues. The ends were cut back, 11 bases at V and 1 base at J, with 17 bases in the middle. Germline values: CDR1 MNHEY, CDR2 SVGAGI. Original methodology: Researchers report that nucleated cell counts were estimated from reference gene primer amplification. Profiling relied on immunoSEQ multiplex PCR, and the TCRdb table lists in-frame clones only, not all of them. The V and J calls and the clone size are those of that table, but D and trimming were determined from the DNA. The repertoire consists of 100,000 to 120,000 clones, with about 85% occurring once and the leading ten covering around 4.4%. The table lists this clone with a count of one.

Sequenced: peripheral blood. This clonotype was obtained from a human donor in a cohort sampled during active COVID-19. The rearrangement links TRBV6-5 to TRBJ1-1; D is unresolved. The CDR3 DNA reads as TGTGCCGGTCGCTCGGTGTCGAGGAACACTGAAGCTTTCTTT. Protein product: CAGRSVSRNTEAFF.